Listed below are T cell receptor beta chains from one sample, sequenced in a study of T cells in Graves' hyperthyroidism and ophthalmopathy. TCRdb re-derived calls from the multiplex PCR reads in MiXCR, one entry per CDR3 protein. The data contain almost 600,000 distinct CDR3 sequences, around 13% of them singletons. The source material was blood. Receptors were obtained from a woman aged 25 to 39 with Graves' hyperthyroidism that later progressed to Graves' ophthalmopathy. Both conserved end residues are trimmed from each CDR3. Each record gives: V gene, J gene, CDR3 protein.

V gene: TRBV6-1; J gene: TRBJ2-1; CDR3 protein: ASSGGGRSYNEQF
V gene: TRBV28; J gene: TRBJ2-7; CDR3 protein: ASTPGGQTYEQY
V gene: TRBV18; J gene: TRBJ1-6; CDR3 protein: ASSPSLDNSPLH
V gene: TRBV18; J gene: TRBJ2-5; CDR3 protein: ASSPEGDPGWQETQY
V gene: TRBV2; J gene: TRBJ1-1; CDR3 protein: ARRTESTEAF
V gene: TRBV7-9; J gene: TRBJ2-3; CDR3 protein: ASSFRATSTDTQY
V gene: TRBV5-4; J gene: TRBJ2-3; CDR3 protein: ASSRSGRAADTQY
V gene: TRBV27; J gene: TRBJ2-2; CDR3 protein: ASREAGTSGELF
V gene: TRBV12-3/TRBV12-4; J gene: TRBJ2-5; CDR3 protein: ASSFGGLRSQTQY
V gene: TRBV12-3/TRBV12-4; J gene: TRBJ1-1; CDR3 protein: ASSFSVIGTEAF
V gene: TRBV6-1; J gene: TRBJ2-7; CDR3 protein: ASSLLSPGEFYEQY
V gene: TRBV6-6; J gene: TRBJ1-4; CDR3 protein: ASSYSIWSRWNEKLF
V gene: TRBV6-2/TRBV6-3; J gene: TRBJ1-1; CDR3 protein: ASSRTGDTEAF
V gene: TRBV20-1; J gene: TRBJ1-2; CDR3 protein: SASLGWEGYT
V gene: TRBV9; J gene: TRBJ1-1; CDR3 protein: ASRTPEGEAF
V gene: TRBV6-1; J gene: TRBJ1-4; CDR3 protein: ASTLVVSEKLF
V gene: TRBV19; J gene: TRBJ2-1; CDR3 protein: ASSITDSSYNEQF
V gene: TRBV2; J gene: TRBJ2-4; CDR3 protein: ASKAPSGRAGSKNIQY
V gene: TRBV11-2; J gene: TRBJ2-5; CDR3 protein: ASSSGGSRGETQY
V gene: TRBV3-1; J gene: TRBJ2-1; CDR3 protein: ASSLLAGGDYNEQF
V gene: TRBV7-2; J gene: TRBJ2-3; CDR3 protein: ASSPGLAGGQDTQY
V gene: TRBV12-5; J gene: TRBJ2-1; CDR3 protein: ASGLVPGDSYNEQF
V gene: TRBV9; J gene: TRBJ2-5; CDR3 protein: ASSASGLAELQETQY